This TCR beta chain was identified in a study of T-cell reconstitution after alpha-beta-depleted transplantation in children. Findings and limits, study-wide: A year had passed since transplant, and T-cell counts and diversity by then came mostly from newly produced T cells. Surviving thymic progenitors and recipient T cells were the source of high TCRbeta diversity at day 60 in some patients. Reportedly, only several hundred clones from non-depleted graft cells drove alpha-beta T-cell counts at about two months.

TCRbeta library preparation incorporated unique molecular identifiers. One entry per CDR3 protein results from TCRdb running MiXCR on the PCR reads. The top ten hold approximately 44% of the sample, which has roughly 340,000 distinct CDR3 sequences, roughly 15% seen once. Germline V lookup: CDR1 SGHAT, CDR2 FQNNGV. With 4 bases removed from V and 4 bases from J, the gap between germline ends came to 20 bases. The length of the CDR3 is 17 residues. A note on this clonotype: Its antigen is unknown.

The chain employs TRBV11-2 and TRBJ2-1; possibly TRBD2 for D (6 bases). Sequenced here: PBMCs, mostly from graft donor cells, sampled 360 days after TCRalphabeta/CD19-depleted stem cell transplant. This receptor was taken from a male patient aged 2-9 years who had a stem cell transplant for acute lymphoblastic leukemia, so the T cells may come from the graft donor. The CDR3 coding sequence is TGTGCCAGCAGCTCCCAACCGGGACTTAATTCTTACAATGAGCAGTTCTTC. It specifies CASSSQPGLNSYNEQFF.